Listed below are T cell receptor beta chains from one sample, sequenced in a study of OX40 agonist ivuxolimab in advanced cancers. Using immunoSEQ multiplex PCR, the repertoire was profiled, and TCRdb retains in-frame clones only, with some absent. The sample records tens of thousands of clones, 84% being singletons. The sequencing used CD4+ or CD8+ T cells sorted from blood, collected in a trial of the OX40 agonist ivuxolimab. The receptors come from an adult with an advanced solid tumor such as melanoma, head and neck, liver or kidney cancer. Both conserved end residues are part of each CDR3. Fields, in order: D gene, V gene, clone size, J gene, CDR3 protein, CDR3 DNA. A D gene is named only where the DNA matches it firmly. Clone size is shown for a subset of rows, as once, few, many or a class of expanded clone.

d_gene: NA
v_gene: TRBV27
abundance: NA
j_gene: TRBJ2-4
CDR3aa: CASSLLKTGPKNIQYF
CDR3nt: TGTGCCAGCAGTTTACTTAAAACAGGGCCCAAAAACATTCAGTACTTC

d_gene: NA
v_gene: TRBV4-1
abundance: NA
j_gene: TRBJ1-6
CDR3aa: CASSQGIAYSLHNSPLHF
CDR3nt: TGCGCCAGCAGCCAAGGAATAGCGTACAGCCTACATAATTCACCCCTCCACTTT

d_gene: NA
v_gene: TRBV5-1
abundance: once
j_gene: TRBJ1-4
CDR3aa: CASSLAGEPEKLFF
CDR3nt: TGCGCCAGCAGCTTGGCAGGGGAGCCTGAAAAACTGTTTTTT

d_gene: NA
v_gene: TRBV15
abundance: NA
j_gene: TRBJ2-7
CDR3aa: CATSPGHLIYEQYF
CDR3nt: TGTGCCACCAGCCCGGGACATTTGATCTACGAGCAGTACTTC

d_gene: NA
v_gene: TRBV5-6
abundance: NA
j_gene: TRBJ2-7
CDR3aa: CASSLLQGRHEQYF
CDR3nt: TGTGCCAGCAGCTTGCTGCAGGGGAGACACGAGCAGTACTTC

d_gene: NA
v_gene: TRBV4-3
abundance: few
j_gene: TRBJ1-2
CDR3aa: CASSQEGRRGYTF
CDR3nt: TGCGCCAGCAGCCAAGAGGGGCGGCGAGGCTACACCTTC

d_gene: TRBD2
v_gene: TRBV7-9
abundance: NA
j_gene: TRBJ2-7
CDR3aa: CASSSGLASEQYF
CDR3nt: TGTGCCAGCAGCTCCGGACTAGCGAGCGAGCAGTACTTC

d_gene: NA
v_gene: TRBV18
abundance: NA
j_gene: TRBJ2-5
CDR3aa: CASSLRDSQETQYF
CDR3nt: TGTGCCAGCTCACTCCGGGACTCCCAAGAGACCCAGTACTTC

d_gene: TRBD2
v_gene: TRBV7-3
abundance: NA
j_gene: TRBJ2-3
CDR3aa: CASSLRQGGSTDTQYF
CDR3nt: TGTGCCAGCAGCTTAAGGCAGGGAGGGAGCACAGATACGCAGTATTTT

d_gene: NA
v_gene: TRBV5-1
abundance: NA
j_gene: TRBJ2-6
CDR3aa: CASSIQGYSGANVLTF
CDR3nt: TGCGCCAGCAGCATACAGGGTTACTCTGGGGCCAACGTCCTGACTTTC

d_gene: TRBD1
v_gene: TRBV5-1
abundance: NA
j_gene: TRBJ2-7
CDR3aa: CASSLPTGGRNEQYF
CDR3nt: TGCGCCAGCAGCTTACCAACAGGGGGAAGGAACGAGCAGTACTTC

d_gene: NA
v_gene: TRBV6-5
abundance: NA
j_gene: TRBJ2-2
CDR3aa: CASSHTGHVGELFF
CDR3nt: TGTGCCAGCAGCCACACTGGGCACGTCGGGGAGCTGTTTTTT

d_gene: TRBD1
v_gene: TRBV10-1
abundance: NA
j_gene: TRBJ2-5
CDR3aa: CASSRGQEETQYF
CDR3nt: TGCGCCAGCAGTAGGGGACAGGAGGAGACCCAGTACTTC

d_gene: NA
v_gene: TRBV7-2
abundance: NA
j_gene: TRBJ1-1
CDR3aa: CASSLDSNTEAFF
CDR3nt: TGTGCCAGCAGCTTAGACTCGAACACTGAAGCTTTCTTT

d_gene: NA
v_gene: TRBV11-3
abundance: once
j_gene: TRBJ2-2
CDR3aa: CASSLGLVGFFQANTGELFF
CDR3nt: TGTGCCAGCAGCTTAGGACTAGTGGGTTTCTTCCAGGCGAACACCGGGGAGCTGTTTTTT

d_gene: NA
v_gene: TRBV6-1
abundance: NA
j_gene: TRBJ2-7
CDR3aa: CASSETVSLYEQYF
CDR3nt: TGTGCCAGCAGTGAAACGGTCAGCCTCTACGAGCAGTACTTC

d_gene: TRBD1
v_gene: TRBV5-1
abundance: NA
j_gene: TRBJ2-7
CDR3aa: CASSPPGTGPYEQYF
CDR3nt: TGCGCCAGCAGCCCCCCCGGGACAGGTCCCTACGAGCAGTACTTC

d_gene: NA
v_gene: TRBV7-2
abundance: NA
j_gene: TRBJ2-7
CDR3aa: CASSVTTRGEQYF
CDR3nt: TGTGCCAGCAGCGTAACCACTAGGGGAGAGCAGTACTTC

d_gene: TRBD2
v_gene: TRBV2
abundance: NA
j_gene: TRBJ2-1
CDR3aa: CASSSGGFNEQFF
CDR3nt: TGTGCCAGCAGTAGCGGGGGTTTCAATGAGCAGTTCTTC

d_gene: NA
v_gene: TRBV6-5
abundance: once
j_gene: TRBJ2-2
CDR3aa: CASSYSFLGPGELFF
CDR3nt: TGTGCCAGCAGTTACTCGTTCTTGGGGCCCGGGGAGCTGTTTTTT

d_gene: TRBD2
v_gene: TRBV6-6
abundance: NA
j_gene: TRBJ2-5
CDR3aa: CASRTGGRGGETQYF
CDR3nt: TGTGCCAGCAGGACGGGAGGGCGAGGAGGAGAGACCCAGTACTTC

d_gene: NA
v_gene: TRBV4-1
abundance: NA
j_gene: TRBJ1-2
CDR3aa: CASSQGAANYGYTF
CDR3nt: TGCGCCAGCAGCCAAGGGGCAGCGAACTATGGCTACACCTTC

d_gene: TRBD2
v_gene: TRBV4-2
abundance: NA
j_gene: TRBJ2-5
CDR3aa: CASSQGSGRAGRETQYF
CDR3nt: TGTGCCAGCAGCCAAGGGAGCGGGAGGGCCGGGCGAGAGACCCAGTACTTC

d_gene: NA
v_gene: TRBV30
abundance: NA
j_gene: TRBJ2-2
CDR3aa: CAWARDPTGELFF
CDR3nt: TGTGCCTGGGCACGGGACCCCACCGGGGAGCTGTTTTTT

d_gene: TRBD2
v_gene: TRBV7-2
abundance: once
j_gene: TRBJ2-7
CDR3aa: CASSRVGGGSSYEQYF
CDR3nt: TGTGCCAGCAGCCGGGTGGGCGGGGGGAGCTCCTACGAGCAGTACTTC

d_gene: NA
v_gene: TRBV19
abundance: NA
j_gene: TRBJ1-4
CDR3aa: CASSPRLGEKLFF
CDR3nt: TGTGCCAGTAGTCCCCGACTGGGTGAAAAACTGTTTTTT

d_gene: NA
v_gene: TRBV5-1
abundance: once
j_gene: TRBJ1-1
CDR3aa: CASSPRYQNTEAFF
CDR3nt: TGCGCCAGCAGCCCTCGGTACCAGAACACTGAAGCTTTCTTT

d_gene: TRBD1
v_gene: TRBV7-9
abundance: NA
j_gene: TRBJ1-4
CDR3aa: CASSLVDRERMKKLFF
CDR3nt: TGTGCCAGCAGCTTAGTTGACAGGGAAAGGATGAAAAAACTGTTTTTT

d_gene: NA
v_gene: TRBV9
abundance: NA
j_gene: TRBJ1-1
CDR3aa: CASSVVSQSSVAFF
CDR3nt: TGTGCCAGCAGCGTAGTTAGCCAGTCTTCGGTGGCTTTCTTT

d_gene: NA
v_gene: TRBV2
abundance: NA
j_gene: TRBJ1-2
CDR3aa: CASSETAGLVGEGYTF
CDR3nt: TGTGCCAGCAGTGAAACGGCAGGGCTGGTTGGTGAAGGCTACACCTTC

d_gene: TRBD1
v_gene: TRBV5-1
abundance: NA
j_gene: TRBJ2-3
CDR3aa: CASSPGTGGAIDTQYF
CDR3nt: TGCGCCAGCAGCCCTGGGACAGGGGGCGCAATTGATACGCAGTATTTT

d_gene: NA
v_gene: TRBV10-3
abundance: NA
j_gene: TRBJ2-6
CDR3aa: CAISESRLTGANVLTF
CDR3nt: TGTGCCATCAGTGAGTCGAGGCTCACTGGGGCCAACGTCCTGACTTTC

d_gene: NA
v_gene: TRBV7-9
abundance: NA
j_gene: TRBJ2-7
CDR3aa: CASSLEGNSYEQYF
CDR3nt: TGTGCCAGCAGCTTAGAGGGGAACTCCTACGAGCAGTACTTC

d_gene: NA
v_gene: TRBV27
abundance: NA
j_gene: TRBJ1-1
CDR3aa: CASSFEPRYTEAFF
CDR3nt: TGTGCCAGCAGTTTCGAGCCCAGGTACACTGAAGCTTTCTTT

d_gene: TRBD2
v_gene: TRBV5-1
abundance: once
j_gene: TRBJ2-7
CDR3aa: CASSRTSGTYEQYF
CDR3nt: TGCGCCAGCAGCAGGACTAGCGGGACCTACGAGCAGTACTTC

d_gene: TRBD2
v_gene: TRBV7-9
abundance: medium-sized
j_gene: TRBJ2-3
CDR3aa: CASSLVMTSGTDTQYF
CDR3nt: TGTGCCAGCAGCTTAGTAATGACTAGCGGCACAGATACGCAGTATTTT

d_gene: TRBD2
v_gene: TRBV4-1
abundance: NA
j_gene: TRBJ2-2
CDR3aa: CASSQAELAGIGTGELFF
CDR3nt: TGCGCCAGCAGCCAAGCTGAACTAGCGGGAATTGGCACCGGGGAGCTGTTTTTT

d_gene: NA
v_gene: TRBV7-9
abundance: NA
j_gene: TRBJ2-7
CDR3aa: CASSSSGVEQYF
CDR3nt: TGTGCCAGCAGCTCGTCTGGAGTAGAGCAGTACTTC

d_gene: TRBD2
v_gene: TRBV5-1
abundance: few
j_gene: TRBJ2-7
CDR3aa: CASSLAGGFEYF
CDR3nt: TGCGCCAGCAGCTTGGCGGGGGGGTTTGAGTACTTC

d_gene: TRBD2
v_gene: TRBV5-4
abundance: NA
j_gene: TRBJ2-3
CDR3aa: CASSQGLAGGPLGAQYF
CDR3nt: TGTGCCAGCAGCCAGGGACTAGCGGGGGGGCCCCTAGGTGCGCAGTATTTT

d_gene: NA
v_gene: TRBV19
abundance: few
j_gene: TRBJ1-1
CDR3aa: CASSFAQPNTEAFF
CDR3nt: TGTGCCAGTAGTTTCGCACAGCCGAACACTGAAGCTTTCTTT

d_gene: NA
v_gene: TRBV7-9
abundance: NA
j_gene: TRBJ1-1
CDR3aa: CASSLQVFPEAFF
CDR3nt: TGTGCCAGCAGCCTCCAGGTTTTCCCTGAAGCTTTCTTT

d_gene: NA
v_gene: TRBV6-4
abundance: NA
j_gene: TRBJ1-2
CDR3aa: CASSDSAQGLYGYTF
CDR3nt: TGTGCCAGCAGTGACTCGGCACAGGGCTTATATGGCTACACCTTC

d_gene: NA
v_gene: TRBV10-3
abundance: few
j_gene: TRBJ2-7
CDR3aa: CATANSRGHTYEQYF
CDR3nt: TGTGCCACAGCAAATAGTCGGGGACACACCTACGAGCAGTACTTC

d_gene: NA
v_gene: TRBV2
abundance: NA
j_gene: TRBJ2-1
CDR3aa: CASSGAGHHEQFF
CDR3nt: TGTGCCAGCAGTGGGGCCGGGCACCATGAGCAGTTCTTC

d_gene: NA
v_gene: TRBV28
abundance: NA
j_gene: TRBJ2-7
CDR3aa: CASSNPIYEQYF
CDR3nt: TGTGCCAGCTCCAACCCAATCTACGAGCAGTACTTC

d_gene: TRBD1
v_gene: TRBV7-9
abundance: once
j_gene: TRBJ2-7
CDR3aa: CASSVQGPPSYEQYF
CDR3nt: TGTGCCAGCAGCGTACAGGGGCCGCCCTCCTACGAGCAGTACTTC

d_gene: TRBD2
v_gene: TRBV6-5
abundance: once
j_gene: TRBJ2-7
CDR3aa: CASSLLGGFSYEQYF
CDR3nt: TGTGCCAGCAGTTTACTCGGGGGGTTCTCCTACGAGCAGTACTTC

d_gene: TRBD2
v_gene: TRBV4-3
abundance: few
j_gene: TRBJ2-1
CDR3aa: CASSPRRGVYNEQFF
CDR3nt: TGCGCCAGCAGCCCTCGGCGGGGGGTTTACAATGAGCAGTTCTTC

d_gene: NA
v_gene: TRBV18
abundance: NA
j_gene: TRBJ2-5
CDR3aa: CASSPSTGPETQYF
CDR3nt: TGTGCCAGCTCACCGTCTACAGGGCCCGAGACCCAGTACTTC

d_gene: TRBD1
v_gene: TRBV7-9
abundance: NA
j_gene: TRBJ1-4
CDR3aa: CASSSGQGAEKLFF
CDR3nt: TGTGCCAGCAGCTCAGGACAGGGAGCGGAAAAACTGTTTTTT

d_gene: NA
v_gene: TRBV11-2
abundance: NA
j_gene: TRBJ2-5
CDR3aa: CASSLDHHISETQYF
CDR3nt: TGTGCCAGCAGCTTAGATCATCACATCAGCGAGACCCAGTACTTC

d_gene: NA
v_gene: TRBV5-4
abundance: NA
j_gene: TRBJ2-3
CDR3aa: CASSPTGRGFTDTQYF
CDR3nt: TGTGCCAGCAGCCCGACAGGACGGGGTTTCACAGATACGCAGTATTTT

d_gene: NA
v_gene: TRBV18
abundance: NA
j_gene: TRBJ2-1
CDR3aa: CASSPPSGGVGNEQFF
CDR3nt: TGTGCCAGCTCACCACCGAGTGGGGGTGTCGGCAATGAGCAGTTCTTC